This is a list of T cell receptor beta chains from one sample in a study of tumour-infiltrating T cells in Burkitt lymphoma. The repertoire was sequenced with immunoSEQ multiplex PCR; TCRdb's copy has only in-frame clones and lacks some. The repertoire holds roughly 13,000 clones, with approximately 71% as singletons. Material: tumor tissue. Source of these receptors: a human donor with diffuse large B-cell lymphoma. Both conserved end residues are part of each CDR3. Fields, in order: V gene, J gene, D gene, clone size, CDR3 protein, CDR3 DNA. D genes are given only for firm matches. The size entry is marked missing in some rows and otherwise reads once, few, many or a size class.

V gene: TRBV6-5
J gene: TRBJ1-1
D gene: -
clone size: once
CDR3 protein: CASRRQTAVWEAFF
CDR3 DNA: TGTGCCAGCAGACGCCAAACAGCCGTTTGGGAAGCTTTCTTT

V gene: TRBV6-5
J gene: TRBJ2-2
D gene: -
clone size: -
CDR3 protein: CASRLLSTGELFF
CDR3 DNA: TGTGCCAGCAGGCTCCTTTCCACCGGGGAGCTGTTTTTT

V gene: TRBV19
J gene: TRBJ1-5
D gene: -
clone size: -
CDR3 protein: CASRPNLGANQPQHF
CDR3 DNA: TGTGCCAGTAGACCAAACCTCGGGGCAAATCAGCCCCAGCATTTT

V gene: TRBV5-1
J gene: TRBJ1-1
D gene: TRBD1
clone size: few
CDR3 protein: CASSPTLGQRNTEAFF
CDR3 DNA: TGCGCCAGCAGCCCTACCTTGGGACAGAGGAACACTGAAGCTTTCTTT

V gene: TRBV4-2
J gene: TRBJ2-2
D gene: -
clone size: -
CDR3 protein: CASSQVIVGPAGTGELFF
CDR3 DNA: TGTGCCAGCAGCCAAGTAATTGTGGGCCCGGCGGGCACCGGGGAGCTGTTTTTT

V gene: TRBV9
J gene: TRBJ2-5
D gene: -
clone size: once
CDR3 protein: CASSVPDSLEIQYF
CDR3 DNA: TGTGCCAGCAGCGTCCCGGACTCTCTAGAGATCCAGTACTTC

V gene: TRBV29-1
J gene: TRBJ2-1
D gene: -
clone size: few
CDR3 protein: CSVVSGSSYNEQFF
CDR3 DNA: TGCAGCGTTGTCAGCGGAAGCTCCTACAATGAGCAGTTCTTC

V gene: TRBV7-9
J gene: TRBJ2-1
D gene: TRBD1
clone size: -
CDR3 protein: CASSFRQGVPYNEQFF
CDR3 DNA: TGTGCCAGCAGCTTCAGACAGGGGGTCCCCTACAATGAGCAGTTCTTC

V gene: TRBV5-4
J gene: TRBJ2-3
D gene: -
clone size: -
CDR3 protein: CASSFPFRTDTQYF
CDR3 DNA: TGTGCCAGCAGCTTCCCATTTCGCACAGATACGCAGTATTTT

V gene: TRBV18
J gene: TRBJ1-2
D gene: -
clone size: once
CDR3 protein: CASSGIKAVYGYTF
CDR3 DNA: TGTGCCAGCTCAGGAATCAAGGCAGTCTATGGCTACACCTTC

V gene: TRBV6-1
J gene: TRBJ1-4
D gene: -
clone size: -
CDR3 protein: CASSEVQGGNEKLFF
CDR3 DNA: TGTGCCAGCAGTGAAGTTCAAGGGGGTAATGAAAAACTGTTTTTT

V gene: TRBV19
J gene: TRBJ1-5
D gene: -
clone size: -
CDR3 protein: CASSMPGRKYQIQPQHF
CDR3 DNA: TGTGCCAGTAGTATGCCGGGACGCAAATACCAGATTCAGCCCCAGCATTTT

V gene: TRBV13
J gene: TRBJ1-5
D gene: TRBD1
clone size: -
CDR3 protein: CASSRRTGGAGSNQPQHF
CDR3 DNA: TGTGCCAGCAGCAGGAGGACAGGGGGCGCTGGGAGCAATCAGCCCCAGCATTTT

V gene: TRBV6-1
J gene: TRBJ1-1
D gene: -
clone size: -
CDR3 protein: CASSRTENTEAFF
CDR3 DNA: TGTGCCAGCAGTAGGACAGAGAACACTGAAGCTTTCTTT

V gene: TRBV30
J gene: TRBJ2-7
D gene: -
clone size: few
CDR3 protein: CAWTPLEEAYEQYF
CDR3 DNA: TGTGCCTGGACCCCACTAGAAGAAGCCTACGAGCAGTACTTC

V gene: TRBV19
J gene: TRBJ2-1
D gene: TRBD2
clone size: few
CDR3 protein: CASRYSGVSSYNEQFF
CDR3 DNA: TGTGCCAGTAGATATAGCGGGGTAAGCTCCTACAATGAGCAGTTCTTC

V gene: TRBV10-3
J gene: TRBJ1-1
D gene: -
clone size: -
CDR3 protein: CATSAVGTTEAFF
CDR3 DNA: TGTGCCACCAGTGCCGTGGGGACCACTGAAGCTTTCTTT

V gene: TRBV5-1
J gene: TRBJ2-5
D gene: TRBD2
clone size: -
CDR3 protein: CASSAGLVQETQYF
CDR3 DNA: TGCGCCAGCAGCGCCGGACTAGTGCAAGAGACCCAGTACTTC

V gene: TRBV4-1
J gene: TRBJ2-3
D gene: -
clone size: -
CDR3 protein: CASSQVLSRTDTQYF
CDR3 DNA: TGCGCCAGCAGCCAGGTACTAAGTAGAACAGATACGCAGTATTTT

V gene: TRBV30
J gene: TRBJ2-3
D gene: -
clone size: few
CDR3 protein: CAWGEGGTDTQYF
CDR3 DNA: TGTGCCTGGGGGGAGGGGGGTACAGATACGCAGTATTTT